Described below is a single TCR beta chain sequence and its context. Its antigen is currently not known. Per-base qualities were not stored, and no clone one base away is much larger. TCRbeta CDR3 regions were amplified from genomic DNA using the immunoSEQ Assay, a bias-controlled multiplex PCR. Per the source publication's procedure: The number of nucleated cells in each sample was estimated from the amplification of reference gene primers within the assay. To quantify the absolute abundance of each unique TCRbeta CDR3 rearrangement, sequence reads were collapsed and filtered. Productive Simpson clonality was computed per sample as the square root of Simpson's diversity index over productive rearrangements. Here the immuneACCESS table is served through TCRdb, limited to in-frame sequences with V and J called. Missing clones are a known gap in these copies; in checked studies unresolved V genes cover under half, and the rest lacks a known reason. V, J and clone size derive from that table, while D and trimming were established from the DNA sequence. The sample table records 350,000 to 400,000 clones; around nine tenths of these occur just once. The top ten clones comprise about 0.89% of the sample.

The data were taken from a study of blood T cell repertoires in COVID-19 (TCRdb year 2020). At the level of the whole study: Samples from collaborators originated in the United States, Italy and Spain and spanned both the acute and convalescent phases of COVID-19. The prospective study material was composed of cDNA or gDNA derived from T cells, B-cell-depleted T cells, or PBMCs. Subjects who had been exposed to COVID-19, were actively infected with it, or had recovered from it provided the deeply sampled blood TCRbeta repertoires that made up the dataset. The repertoires were released in a freely available public database intended as a resource for research on the immune response to SARS-CoV-2. The samples were drawn from two sources: the first 160 participants of the ongoing ImmuneRACE study, and 1,200 or so subjects contributed by 6 global collaborators. Sample metadata almost always included a de-identified subject ID, COVID-19 status, age in years and sex. Where available, HLA class I and class II types were obtained from metadata supplied by the sample provider rather than from assay-based typing.

The germline V gene specifies SQVTM as CDR1 and ANQGSEA as CDR2. At the junction V is shortened by 8 bases and J by 11 bases, with 16 bases in between. CDR3 length: 11 amino acids, cysteine to phenylalanine. The DNA shown is the 33-base CDR3, in frame from base 1. Overall study results and their limits: The amount of clinical and demographic metadata varied by source and participant and was provided uncurated.

Participants in the prospective study were aged roughly 18 to 95 years, lived in about two dozen United States geographic areas, and enrolled through a virtual design. To assign participants to cohorts, the prospective study relied on clinical history that participants themselves reported in a screening survey and a study questionnaire. In the prospective study, mobile phlebotomists collected whole blood, serum and a nasopharyngeal or oropharyngeal swab from each participant. Additional blood draws and questionnaires over a roughly two-month period could optionally be provided by prospective study participants. Before DNA extraction, blood samples from the prospective study were shipped at room temperature or frozen.

Sample: PBMCs or T cells enriched from blood (not recorded which). The chain joins TRBV29-1 to TRBJ1-5; no D segment can be confidently identified. The receptor's source is a woman under 40 with acute COVID-19. The CDR3 reads as follows: CSTSSGGAQHF. The nucleotides read TGCAGCACCTCCTCCGGCGGGGCCCAGCATTTT. The full variable domain, completed from the reference TRBV29-1 and TRBJ1-5 proteins outside the CDR3, reads SAVISQKPSRDICQRGTSLTIQCQVDSQVTMMFWYRQQPGQSLTLIATANQGSEATYESGFVIDKFPISRPNLTFSTLTVSNMSPEDSSIYLCSTSSGGAQHFGDGTRLSIL.